Presented here are 31 T cell receptor beta chains from one specimen sequenced in a study of shared clonotypes between healthy human individuals. Assay used: immunoSEQ multiplex PCR; TCRdb lists only in-frame clones, some missing. Of about 2.4 million clones in the sample, around nine tenths were seen once. The sequenced sample was naive CD4+ T cells sorted from blood. As to subset: CD45RA+ positively selected. The receptor set was obtained from a man aged 18 to 29 in good health.

J is TRBJ2-4 and V is TRBV7-2; TRBD1 matches at 8 bases. The CDR3 has 17 amino acids. V lost 4 bases, J lost 0 bases, and 8 bases stayed unmatched. The germline V gene encodes CDR1 SGHTA and CDR2 FQGNSA. Here the CDR3 reads CASSSENRGVAKNIQYF. In DNA form, the CDR3 reads TGTGCCAGCAGCTCAGAAAACAGGGGGGTAGCCAAAAACATTCAGTACTTC.

The chain links TRBV7-2 to TRBJ2-1, with 9 bases lining up with TRBD1. Germline assignment: CDR1 SGHTA and CDR2 FQGNSA. After removal of 1 base from V and 7 bases from J, the junction contained 2 bases not matched to a gene. The CDR3 sequence is 14 residues long. The DNA of the CDR3 is TGTGCCAGCAGCTTAGTACAGGGGGCAAATGAGCAGTTCTTC. It translates to CASSLVQGANEQFF. Based on the CDR3 plus reference TRBV7-2 and TRBJ2-1, the full variable domain is GAGVSQSPSNKVTEKGKDVELRCDPISGHTALYWYRQSLGQGLEFLIYFQGNSAPDKSGLPSDRFSAERTGGSVSTLTIQRTQQEDSAVYLCASSLVQGANEQFFGPGTRLTVL.

The chain couples TRBV5-1 to TRBJ2-1, with D perhaps matching TRBD1 (5 bases). The V gene lost 0 bases and the J gene lost 8 bases, with 9 bases spanning the gap. The CDR3 consists of 13 residues. Per the germline V gene, CDR1 is SGHRS and CDR2 is YFSETQ. CDR3 loop: CASSLVDRYEQFF. The CDR3 nucleotides are TGCGCCAGCAGCTTGGTAGACAGATATGAGCAGTTCTTC.

J is TRBJ1-2 and V is TRBV9; 8 nucleotides align to TRBD1. This CDR3 is 14 amino acids long. Germline V lookup: CDR1 SGDLS, CDR2 YYNGEE. The V segment lost 6 bases and the J segment 0 bases; nucleotides outside the gene matches: 4. This CDR3 reads CASTPDRANYGYTF. The CDR3 DNA is TGTGCCAGCACTCCGGACAGGGCTAACTATGGCTACACCTTC. The complete variable domain, with remaining parts taken from reference TRBV9 and TRBJ1-2, reads DSGVTQTPKHLITATGQRVTLRCSPRSGDLSVYWYQQSLDQGLQFLIQYYNGEERAKGNILERFSAQQFPDLHSELNLSSLELGDSALYFCASTPDRANYGYTFGSGTRLTVV.

The CDR3 DNA follows: TGTGCCAGCAGCGCCCAACTAGCGGGAAGTGCTGGGAACACCGGGGAGCTGTTTTTT. Translating gives CASSAQLAGSAGNTGELFF. This chain links TRBV7-2 with TRBJ2-2; 10 bases match TRBD2. The trim removed 5 bases at V and 1 base at J, leaving 13 bases unmatched. This CDR3 has 19 amino acids. CDR1 and CDR2 from the germline V gene are SGHTA and FQGNSA.

The chain has TRBV19 and TRBJ1-5, with D possibly matching TRBD1 (6 bases). The length of the CDR3 is 15 residues. The germline V gene encodes CDR1 LNHDA and CDR2 SQIVND (reference sequence). The V gene lost 4 bases and the J gene lost 3 bases, with 13 bases spanning the gap. The CDR3 DNA sequence: TGTGCCAGTAGTAGGACAGCCCTAAACAATCAGCCCCAGCATTTT. This encodes CASSRTALNNQPQHF.

This clone was recorded a few times. This chain uses TRBV7-2 with TRBJ2-7, with TRBD1 as a possible D gene (6 bases). Deletions cut 6 bases from V and 6 bases from J, with 15 bases between. Germline CDR1 SGHTA, CDR2 FQGNSA. The CDR3 is 13 amino acids. The CDR3 reads CASSSGVSREQYF. In DNA form, the CDR3 reads TGTGCCAGCAGTTCAGGGGTCTCCCGCGAGCAGTACTTC.

J is TRBJ2-5 and V is TRBV20-1; D may be TRBD2 (5 bases). Trimming shortened V by 5 bases and J by 9 bases, and 13 bases separated the two germline ends. Looked up from germline, CDR1 is DFQATT and CDR2 is SNEGSKA (reference sequence). This CDR3 has 11 amino acids. For the CDR3, the DNA is TGCAGTGCTGACTATAGTACGGCCCAGTACTTC. This translates into CSADYSTAQYF.

The V call is TRBV6-4, the J call TRBJ2-7; D remains unclear. The ends were cut back, 2 bases at V and 9 bases at J, with 14 bases in the middle. CDR1 and CDR2 (germline): MRHNA, SNTAGT. This CDR3 has 13 amino acids. The CDR3 region is CASSDRVDKRQYF. CDR3 coding DNA: TGTGCCAGCAGTGACAGGGTCGACAAGAGGCAGTACTTC.

Worth noting for this clone: Other nucleotide sequences in the sample specify the same CDR3. The chain carries TRBV30 and TRBJ2-7; 7 nucleotides match TRBD1. The CDR3 spans 12 residues. V dropped 7 bases and J dropped 3; count of bases not matched to a gene: 6. Per the germline V gene, CDR1 is GTSNPN and CDR2 is SVGIG (reference sequence). The CDR3 sequence: CASGQDSYEQYF. CDR3 DNA: TGTGCCTCTGGACAGGATAGCTACGAGCAGTACTTC.

Comment on this clone: Different DNA sequences within this sample yield the same CDR3. This chain joins TRBV9 and TRBJ2-5; D may be TRBD1 or TRBD2 (6 bases each). The CDR3 is 14 residues long. Looked up from germline, CDR1 is SGDLS and CDR2 is YYNGEE. V was trimmed by 1 base and J by 5 bases, leaving 12 bases between them. The CDR3 sequence: CASSVRGRGETQYF. The CDR3 nucleotides are TGTGCCAGCAGCGTACGGGGGCGAGGGGAGACCCAGTACTTC.

This chain uses TRBV5-8 with TRBJ2-1, with TRBD2 matching over 8 bases. CDR1 and CDR2 (germline): SGHTS, YDEGEE. The J segment lost 4 bases and the V segment lost 0 bases, leaving 3 bases of the junction unmatched. The CDR3 runs 15 residues. In nucleotides, the CDR3 is TGTGCCAGCAGCTTGGGGACTAGCATATACAATGAGCAGTTCTTC. Amino acids: CASSLGTSIYNEQFF. The full variable domain, completed using reference TRBV5-8 and TRBJ2-1, is EAGVTQSPTHLIKTRGQQATLRCSPISGHTSVYWYQQALGLGLQFLLWYDEGEERNRGNFPPRFSGRQFPNYSSELNVNALELEDSALYLCASSLGTSIYNEQFFGPGTRLTVL.

The CDR3 nucleotides are TGCGCCAGCAGCCGGACAGGAGAGGAGCCCCAGCATTTT. This encodes CASSRTGEEPQHF. This chain links TRBV5-1 with TRBJ1-5; TRBD1 agrees at 7 bases. The CDR3 length is 13 residues. Germline V gene data show CDR1 as SGHRS and CDR2 as YFSETQ. V was pared by 4 bases and J by 8 bases, with 6 bases of the junction left unmatched.

The rearrangement uses TRBV6-4 and TRBJ1-6; D not resolved. Trimming pared 9 bases from V and 3 bases from J, leaving 12 bases between. Germline loops: CDR1 MRHNA, CDR2 SNTAGT. The length of the CDR3 is 14 residues. CDR3 in DNA: TGTGCCAGGGGGTCGTCGGGCTATAATTCACCCCTCCACTTT. Protein sequence: CARGSSGYNSPLHF.

The chain links TRBV6-5 to TRBJ2-7, with D perhaps matching TRBD1 (6 bases). The length of the CDR3 is 16 residues. Trimming cost V 3 bases and J 2 bases, with 17 bases left between them. Germline-derived CDR1 and CDR2 are MNHEY and SVGAGI. This CDR3 is CASSYTGTIKTYEQYF. CDR3 nucleotide sequence: TGTGCCAGCAGTTATACCGGGACAATAAAGACCTACGAGCAGTACTTC.

This clone appeared a single time. Distinct nucleotide sequences in the sample also encode this CDR3. The chain uses TRBV7-6 and TRBJ2-7, with D possibly being TRBD1 (5 bases). CDR3 length equals 14 residues. The V gene's germline CDR1 is SGHVS and CDR2 FNYEAQ. V gave up 1 base and J gave up 0 bases, with 7 bases separating them. The CDR3 sequence is CASSLGTGSYEQYF. Written as DNA, the CDR3 is TGTGCCAGCAGCTTAGGTACAGGCTCCTACGAGCAGTACTTC.

The V call is TRBV15, the J call TRBJ1-2; D is uncertain. This CDR3 spans 15 amino acids. V was shortened by 5 bases and J by 4 bases, with 17 bases between the two germline ends. CDR1 is LNHNV, CDR2 YYDKDF, per germline (reference sequence). The CDR3 DNA is TGTGCCACCAGCGTTCTTCCCGGGAACCCCTATGGCTACACCTTC. Amino acid sequence: CATSVLPGNPYGYTF.

About this clone: The sample holds other DNA sequences that translate to the same CDR3. As DNA, the CDR3 is TGTGCCAGCTCACCTAACTACGAGCAGTACTTC. This sequence encodes CASSPNYEQYF. The J gene is TRBJ2-7, the V gene TRBV18; D uncertain. The CDR3 covers 11 residues. V was trimmed by 3 bases and J by 3 bases, leaving 3 bases between them. Germline loops: CDR1 KGHSH, CDR2 LQKENI. The whole variable domain, filled in from reference TRBV18 and TRBJ2-7, reads NAGVMQNPRHLVRRRGQEARLRCSPMKGHSHVYWYRQLPEEGLKFMVYLQKENIIDESGMPKERFSAEFPKEGPSILRIQQVVRGDSAAYFCASSPNYEQYFGPGTRLTVT.

CDR3 sequence reads: CASSLRSGGAGETQYF. Written as DNA, the CDR3 is TGTGCCAGCAGTTTACGTAGCGGGGGGGCCGGGGAGACCCAGTACTTC. The chain recombines TRBV28 with TRBJ2-5, with TRBD2 matching over 11 bases. CDR1 MDHEN and CDR2 SYDVKM come from the germline V gene. This CDR3 has 16 amino acids. V lost 2 bases and J lost 5; bases outside the gene matches: 7.

The chain recombines TRBV27 with TRBJ2-3, with D hard to call. Looked up from germline, CDR1 is MNHEY and CDR2 is SMNVEV (reference sequence). V lost 4 bases, J lost 1 base, and 15 bases lay in between. The length of the CDR3 is 16 residues. CDR3 nucleotides: TGTGCCAGCAGTTCCCGAGGCGTCAGCCGCACAGATACGCAGTATTTT. Translating it yields CASSSRGVSRTDTQYF.

With respect to this clone: The sample contains more than one DNA sequence encoding this CDR3. The gene calls are TRBV2 and TRBJ2-3; the D is unclear. The CDR3 spans 14 residues. Trimming left V 0 bases short and J 0 bases short, with 4 bases between. Looked up from germline, CDR1 is SNHLY and CDR2 is FYNNEI. CDR3 sequence reads: CASSEASSTDTQYF. For the CDR3, the DNA is TGTGCCAGCAGTGAAGCGTCAAGCACAGATACGCAGTATTTT.

The chain uses TRBV7-9 and TRBJ2-5; 15 bases are shared with TRBD2. This CDR3 has 18 residues. The V gene end was trimmed by 3 bases and the J gene end by 3 bases; junction bases not matched to a gene: 8. From germline, CDR1 is SEHNR and CDR2 FQNEAQ (reference sequence). The CDR3 loop is CASSFEGLAGGPEETQYF. CDR3 DNA: TGTGCCAGCAGCTTTGAGGGACTAGCGGGAGGCCCCGAAGAGACCCAGTACTTC.

V gene TRBV14 combines with J gene TRBJ2-3; TRBD2 might be the D (6 bases). Looked up from germline, CDR1 is SGHDN and CDR2 is FVKESK. Trimming removed 3 bases at V and 2 bases at J, with 9 bases between. This CDR3 has 14 residues. The CDR3 DNA is TGTGCCAGCAGCCAGCGGGACCACACAGATACGCAGTATTTT. It translates to CASSQRDHTDTQYF.

V and J are TRBV6-5 and TRBJ2-5, with D possibly matching TRBD1 (6 bases). The CDR3 extends over 15 amino acids. V was cut by 2 bases and J by 2 bases, with 12 bases left in between. Looked up from germline, CDR1 is MNHEY and CDR2 is SVGAGI. This CDR3 is CASSYAGQKQETQYF. DNA for the CDR3: TGTGCCAGCAGTTACGCCGGACAGAAACAAGAGACCCAGTACTTC.

This chain uses TRBV11-1 with TRBJ2-7; D may be TRBD2 (5 bases). Germline V gives CDR1 SGHAT, CDR2 FQDESV (reference sequence). Deletions cut 5 bases from V and 6 bases from J, with 14 bases between. The CDR3 is made up of 13 amino acids. Here the CDR3 DNA reads TGTGCCAGCAGCGCACAAAGGGCGGGCGAGCAGTACTTC. This gives the protein CASSAQRAGEQYF.

The rearrangement joins TRBV5-1 to TRBJ2-1; 7 nucleotides line up with TRBD2. From germline, CDR1 is SGHRS and CDR2 YFSETQ. CDR3 size: 14 residues. The junction had 13 bases not matched to a gene; V was cut back by 4 bases and J by 12 bases. CDR3 region: CASSGKSAGDVQFF. Here the CDR3 DNA reads TGCGCCAGCAGCGGAAAATCGGCGGGAGATGTGCAGTTCTTC.

This rearrangement joins TRBV28 to TRBJ1-5; tentatively, D is TRBD1 (5 bases). The CDR3 is 17 residues long. Trimming stripped 3 bases from V and 5 bases from J, with 20 bases between. Germline values: CDR1 MDHEN, CDR2 SYDVKM. CDR3 in amino acids: CASSFPTGGLVDQPQHF. CDR3 nucleotides: TGTGCCAGCAGTTTCCCTACCGGGGGATTAGTAGATCAGCCCCAGCATTTT.

This chain connects TRBV30 to TRBJ2-7, with D tentatively TRBD1 (6 bases). The CDR3 totals 15 residues. The V end was cut by 2 bases, the J end by 2 bases, with 16 bases between. The germline CDR1 and CDR2 sequences are GTSNPN and SVGIG (reference sequence). CDR3 DNA sequence: TGTGCCTGGAGTAGGGTGGGGGACACTACCTACGAGCAGTACTTC. Translation: CAWSRVGDTTYEQYF.

V usage is TRBV7-9 and J usage is TRBJ2-5; 8 bases map to TRBD1. This CDR3 spans 15 amino acids. Germline CDR1 and CDR2: SEHNR and FQNEAQ (reference sequence). The ends lost 5 bases at V and 0 bases at J; junction bases unmatched: 5. The CDR3 reads CASSIGQGDQETQYF. CDR3 sequence (DNA): TGTGCCAGCAGCATCGGACAGGGAGACCAAGAGACCCAGTACTTC. The full variable domain, with the rest looked up from reference TRBV7-9 and TRBJ2-5, is DTGVSQNPRHKITKRGQNVTFRCDPISEHNRLYWYRQTLGQGPEFLTYFQNEAQLEKSRLLSDRFSAERPKGSFSTLEIQRTEQGDSAMYLCASSIGQGDQETQYFGPGTRLLVL.

The chain carries TRBV7-9 and TRBJ2-7, with 7 bases matching TRBD2. With 4 bases clipped from V and 6 bases from J, the junction kept 12 bases outside the gene matches. There are 15 residues in the CDR3. From germline, CDR1 is SEHNR and CDR2 FQNEAQ (reference sequence). CDR3 nucleotide sequence: TGTGCCAGCAGCTCTGGGTCAAGCGGGACCGCCGAGCAGTACTTC. Protein: CASSSGSSGTAEQYF.

A remark on this clone: The same CDR3 can be traced to other DNA sequences in this sample. V is TRBV29-1 and J is TRBJ2-3; 7 nucleotides match TRBD1. CDR1 SQVTM and CDR2 ANQGSEA come from the germline V gene. The CDR3 has 13 amino acids. V lost 6 bases to trimming and J lost 1 base; unmatched junction nucleotides: 4. CDR3 nucleotides: TGCAGCGTACGACAGGGTGGCACAGATACGCAGTATTTT. Protein sequence: CSVRQGGTDTQYF.